This TCR beta chain is from a study of a mutant IDH1 vaccine in newly diagnosed glioma. About the research overall: First vaccine doses came 4-6 weeks after radiotherapy alone, or with temozolomide cycles. Every participant had undergone radiotherapy, temozolomide, or both before, and most underwent both.

The CDR3 extends over 14 amino acids. Trimming removed 4 bases from V and 0 bases from J, with 10 bases in between. Looked up from germline, CDR1 is SGDLS and CDR2 is YYNGEE. Study-wide points: Apparently unrelated to pseudoprogression were changes in the top peripheral T cell clonotypes.

Comment on this clone: Its antigen remains unidentified.

Time point denoted: week 23, last vaccination. With topical imiquimod, each dose of the vaccine consisted of 300 ug of mutant IDH1 20-mer peptide. Each of the donors came in with new WHO grade 3 or 4 astrocytomas that were IDH1-mutant and ATRX-lost. Here immunoSEQ multiplex PCR was the method, and the copy in TCRdb shows in-frame clones only, minus some. The sample yields 58,000 or so clones, around 86% seen once. The TCR originated in a middle-aged man with glioma. The sequences come from PBMCs, collected from a glioma patient whose treatment included an IDH1 peptide vaccine. This chain links TRBV9 with TRBJ1-1; no clear D. The CDR3 coding sequence is TGTGCCAGCAGCTTAGTCTCGTTGAACACTGAAGCTTTCTTT. Protein sequence: CASSLVSLNTEAFF.